This T cell receptor (beta chain) came from a study of T cell responses to AZD1222 COVID-19 vaccine. The study, taken as a whole, reports: White British people made up most donors, females outnumbered males, and clonal diversity was possibly underestimated. Baseline testing showed seropositivity in only a handful of AZD1222 recipients.

Some clones are missing from TCRdb's copy, which holds only in-frame ones; the method was immunoSEQ multiplex PCR. The sample comprises around 83,000 clones, about 88% of which are singletons, and less than 20% rests with the top ten. Between the trimmed V and J ends, which lost 2 bases and 3 bases, there was a span of 8 bases. Germline V gene lookup returns CDR1 LGHNA and CDR2 YSLEER. CDR3 length equals 14 residues. Concerning this clone itself: Its matching antigen is unknown.

The rearrangement uses TRBV4-3 and TRBJ2-1; D is undetermined. The sequence came from an adult in good health. The sequences come from peripheral blood, collected on day 0 of AZD1222 vaccination. The CDR3 loop is CASSQHNSYNEQFF. The CDR3 DNA follows: TGCGCCAGCAGCCAACACAACAGCTACAATGAGCAGTTCTTC.